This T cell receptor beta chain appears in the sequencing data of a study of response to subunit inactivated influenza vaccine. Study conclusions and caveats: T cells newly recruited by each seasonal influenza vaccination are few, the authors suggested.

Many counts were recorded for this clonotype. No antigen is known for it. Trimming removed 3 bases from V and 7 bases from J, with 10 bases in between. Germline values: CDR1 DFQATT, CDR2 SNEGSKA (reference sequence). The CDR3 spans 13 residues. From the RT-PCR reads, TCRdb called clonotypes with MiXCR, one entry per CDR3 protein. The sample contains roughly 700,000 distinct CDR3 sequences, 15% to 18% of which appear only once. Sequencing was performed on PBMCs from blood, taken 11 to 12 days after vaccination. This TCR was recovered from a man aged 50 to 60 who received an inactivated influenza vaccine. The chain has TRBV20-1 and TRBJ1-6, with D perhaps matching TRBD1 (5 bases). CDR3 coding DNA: TGCAGTGCTAGGGGGACGGGCAATTCACCCCTCCACTTT. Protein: CSARGTGNSPLHF.